This T cell receptor (beta chain) was observed in a study of control samples from healthy donors and cancer patients. With V trimmed by 4 bases and J by 6 bases, 6 bases remained unmatched. This CDR3 has 14 amino acids. From germline, CDR1 is SGHDT and CDR2 YYEEEE. The data were produced by immunoSEQ multiplex PCR, yet TCRdb's version contains in-frame clones alone and is incomplete. This sample has over 150,000 clones, with nearly 96% found just once. This receptor was identified in a woman in her twenties or thirties in good health. The sequenced sample consisted of blood. This sequence joins TRBV5-6 and TRBJ2-2; 7 nucleotides match TRBD2. The DNA for the CDR3 is TGTGCCAGCAGCCGGACTAGGCGGGCCGGGGAGCTGTTTTTT. This codes for CASSRTRRAGELFF.